Each of the 12 T cell receptor beta chains below was sequenced from the same sample in a study of T-cell reconstitution after alpha-beta-depleted transplantation in children. Using unique molecular identifiers, the investigators prepared the TCRbeta library. Using its own MiXCR run on the PCR reads, TCRdb lists one record per CDR3 protein. Among around 200,000 distinct CDR3 sequences listed, about 15% were seen once. The sequencing used PBMCs, mostly from graft donor cells, collected 360 days after TCRalphabeta/CD19-depleted stem cell transplant. The receptors come from a male patient aged 2-9 years who had a stem cell transplant for acute lymphoblastic leukemia, so the T cells may come from the graft donor.

This clonotype was observed at least ten times. V is TRBV15 and J is TRBJ2-2; D remains unclear. The ends were cut back, 1 base at V and 3 bases at J, with 6 bases in the middle. The CDR3 is 14 residues long. Germline assignment: CDR1 LNHNV and CDR2 YYDKDF (reference sequence). In DNA, the CDR3 is TGTGCCACCAGCAGAGGTCGGGACACCGGGGAGCTGTTTTTT. Its protein product is CATSRGRDTGELFF.

V and J are TRBV7-8 and TRBJ2-3; tentatively, D is TRBD1 or TRBD2 (6 bases each). This CDR3 is 16 amino acids long. The V gene lost 5 bases and the J gene lost 2 bases, with 17 bases spanning the gap. CDR1 and CDR2 from the germline V gene are SGHVS and FQNEAQ. The CDR3 here is CASSRRQRGVTDTQYF. In DNA form, the CDR3 reads TGTGCCAGCAGCCGACGACAAAGGGGGGTCACAGATACGCAGTATTTT.

The rearrangement uses TRBV5-1 and TRBJ2-1, with unresolved D. From germline, CDR1 is SGHRS and CDR2 YFSETQ. V gave up 0 bases and J gave up 8 bases, with 12 bases separating them. The CDR3 spans 14 residues. CDR3 amino acids: CASSLVTPQDEQFF. The CDR3 coding sequence is TGCGCCAGCAGCTTGGTTACTCCCCAGGATGAGCAGTTCTTC. Filled out from reference TRBV5-1 and TRBJ2-1, the complete variable domain reads KAGVTQTPRYLIKTRGQQVTLSCSPISGHRSVSWYQQTPGQGLQFLFEYFSETQRNKGNFPGRFSGRQFSNSRSEMNVSTLELGDSALYLCASSLVTPQDEQFFGPGTRLTVL.

The V gene is TRBV4-2, the J gene TRBJ2-1; 8 bases fit TRBD2. The CDR3 has 15 amino acids. CDR1 is LGHNA, CDR2 YNFKEQ, per germline. V was clipped by 1 base and J by 3 bases; unmatched bases: 2. Written as DNA, the CDR3 is TGTGCCAGCAGCCAAGGAACTAGCGGCTACAATGAGCAGTTCTTC. It is translated as CASSQGTSGYNEQFF.

This clonotype was seen many times. The J gene is TRBJ2-2, the V gene TRBV12-3 or TRBV12-4; D is unclear. The CDR3 is made up of 12 amino acids. Deletions cut 6 bases from V and 0 bases from J, with 2 bases between. CDR3 loop: CASSPNTGELFF. CDR3 DNA: TGTGCCAGCAGCCCGAACACCGGGGAGCTGTTTTTT.

The V call is TRBV5-1, the J call TRBJ1-1, with no clear D. The ends were cut back, 2 bases at V and 3 bases at J, with 8 bases in the middle. Germline V gene data show CDR1 as SGHRS and CDR2 as YFSETQ. The CDR3 is 13 amino acids. The chain's CDR3 is CASSFGPDTEAFF. CDR3 in DNA: TGCGCCAGCAGCTTCGGGCCAGACACTGAAGCTTTCTTT.

A few counts support this clonotype. The J gene is TRBJ2-3, the V gene TRBV20-1; weak D call: TRBD2 (7 bases). CDR1 and CDR2 (germline): DFQATT, SNEGSKA (reference sequence). V lost 3 bases to trimming and J lost 5 bases, with 9 bases between them. This CDR3 is 12 amino acids long. For the CDR3, the DNA is TGCAGTGCTAGTAGGGGGGGAGATACGCAGTATTTT. This encodes CSASRGGDTQYF.

This rearrangement joins TRBV15 to TRBJ2-1; 9 nucleotides line up with TRBD2. Germline values: CDR1 LNHNV, CDR2 YYDKDF (reference sequence). J was trimmed by 9 bases and V by 3 bases; bases with no gene match: 3. The CDR3 is 13 amino acids. The CDR3 coding sequence is TGTGCCACCAGCAGGGATAGCGGGAGTGAGCAGTTCTTC. Translating it yields CATSRDSGSEQFF.

The chain is built from TRBV10-2 and TRBJ1-2; D remains unclear. Germline CDR1 WSHSY, CDR2 SAAADI. V shed 2 bases and J shed 6 bases, with 19 bases lying between them. This CDR3 is built from 16 residues. CDR3 loop: CASSETETHPMNGYTF. The CDR3 DNA sequence: TGCGCCAGCAGTGAGACAGAAACCCATCCTATGAATGGCTACACCTTC.

The genes are TRBV5-1 and TRBJ2-1, with TRBD1 as a possible D gene (5 bases). There are 14 residues in the CDR3. The V end was cut by 2 bases, the J end by 2 bases, with 8 bases between. CDR1 is SGHRS, CDR2 YFSETQ, per germline. CDR3 sequence: CASSFLGAYNEQFF. CDR3 sequence (DNA): TGCGCCAGCAGCTTCCTAGGGGCCTACAATGAGCAGTTCTTC.

The CDR3, as DNA: TGCGCCAGCAGCCAAGATCTACATAGGCCTAGCGGAGACACAGATACGCAGTATTTT. Protein product: CASSQDLHRPSGDTDTQYF. V gene TRBV4-3 combines with J gene TRBJ2-3; 7 bases match TRBD2. The junction had 14 bases not matched to a gene; V was cut back by 0 bases and J by 2 bases. Per the germline V gene, CDR1 is LGHNA and CDR2 is YSLEER. The CDR3 sequence is 19 residues long.

Many counts were recorded for this clonotype. V usage is TRBV28 and J usage is TRBJ2-3; the match to TRBD1 covers 8 bases. J was trimmed by 1 base and V by 6 bases; bases with no gene match: 6. From germline, CDR1 is MDHEN and CDR2 SYDVKM. The CDR3 runs 15 residues. The CDR3 DNA is TGTGCCAGCAGGGTCAGGGGGCTTGGCACAGATACGCAGTATTTT. It is translated as CASRVRGLGTDTQYF.